This TCR beta chain was obtained from a study of cytomegalovirus exposure and HLA in healthy donors. General study findings and limits: One later analysis reportedly identified an Asian-associated ancestry cluster that showed fewer N-insertions than the roughly 700-donor mean.

About this clone itself: Its antigen is unidentified.

In the PCR, 60 Vbeta and 13 Jbeta primers were used. Clones were sequenced by immunoSEQ multiplex PCR, and TCRdb holds only the in-frame ones, with some missing. This sample has around 150,000 clones, with more than 75% found just once. This CDR3 spans 16 amino acids. Germline V CDR1 and CDR2: SGHNT, YYREEE (reference sequence). Trimming took off 4 bases at V and 0 bases at J, with 13 bases between the two ends. The receptor comes from a man aged 18 to 29 in good health and CMV-seronegative. The J gene is TRBJ2-2, the V gene TRBV5-4, with D possibly TRBD2 on 6 matching bases. Input material: PBMCs. Here the CDR3 reads CASSPGTVANTGELFF. For the CDR3, the DNA is TGTGCCAGCAGCCCCGGGACTGTCGCGAACACCGGGGAGCTGTTTTTT. Full variable domain (missing parts from reference TRBV5-4 and TRBJ2-2): ETGVTQSPTHLIKTRGQQVTLRCSSQSGHNTVSWYQQALGQGPQFIFQYYREEENGRGNFPPRFSGLQFPNYSSELNVNALELDDSALYLCASSPGTVANTGELFFGEGSRLTVL.